This T cell receptor (beta chain) appears in the sequencing data of a study of beta chain features in type 1 diabetes. For the study at large: No patient-donor differences in age, gender, total cells or subset yield. Study-wide results and caveats: A moderate, significant TCRB CDR3 shortening appeared in type 1 diabetes across four CD4+ subsets. A possible short-template PCR bias applies equally to patients and controls.

cDNA synthesis used the whole RNA isolate, giving expressed TCRB sequences. Some clones are missing from TCRdb's copy, which holds only in-frame ones; the method was immunoSEQ multiplex PCR. The table has a few hundred thousand clones, around 9.9% seen once. Sorted populations were all over 95% pure. Notes on this clone: The target antigen is unknown.

The sequenced sample consisted of naive CD4+ T cells from blood. The source of this sequence is a man younger than 40 with type 1 diabetes.

CDR3 amino acids: CASSFNQRGLAYNEQFF. Written as DNA, the CDR3 is TGTGCCAGCAGCTTTAATCAGCGGGGGTTAGCCTACAATGAGCAGTTCTTC. The chain is built from TRBV11-2 and TRBJ2-1; the match to TRBD2 covers 8 bases. The CDR3 is 17 amino acids. Germline loops: CDR1 SGHAT, CDR2 FQNNGV. V lost 3 bases and J lost 2; bases outside the gene matches: 9.